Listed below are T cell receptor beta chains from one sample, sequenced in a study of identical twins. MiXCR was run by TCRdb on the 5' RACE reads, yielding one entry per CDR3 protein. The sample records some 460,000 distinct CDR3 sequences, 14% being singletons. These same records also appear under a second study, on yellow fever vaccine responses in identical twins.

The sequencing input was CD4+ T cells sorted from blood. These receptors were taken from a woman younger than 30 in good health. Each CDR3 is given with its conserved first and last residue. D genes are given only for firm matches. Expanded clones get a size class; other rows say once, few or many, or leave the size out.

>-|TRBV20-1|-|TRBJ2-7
CSARSIKLVSAYEQYF
TGCAGTGCTAGATCCATCAAACTAGTATCCGCCTACGAGCAGTACTTC
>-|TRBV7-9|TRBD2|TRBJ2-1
CASSLSSGGPYNEQFF
TGTGCCAGCAGCTTATCTAGCGGGGGACCTTACAATGAGCAGTTCTTC
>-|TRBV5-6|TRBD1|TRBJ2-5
CASSPDRGRGEETQYF
TGTGCCAGCAGCCCGGACAGGGGGCGCGGAGAAGAGACCCAGTACTTC
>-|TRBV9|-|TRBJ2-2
CASSVANGVVTGELFF
TGTGCCAGCAGCGTAGCCAACGGGGTCGTGACCGGGGAGCTGTTTTTT
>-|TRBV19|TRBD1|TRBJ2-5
CASGLGQGDETQYF
TGTGCCAGCGGCCTCGGACAGGGGGATGAGACCCAGTACTTC
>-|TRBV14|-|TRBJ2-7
CASSLGNLYEQYF
TGTGCCAGCAGTTTGGGTAATCTCTACGAGCAGTACTTC
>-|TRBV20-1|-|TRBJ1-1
CSASLGDREAFF
TGCAGTGCTAGCCTTGGAGACCGTGAAGCTTTCTTT
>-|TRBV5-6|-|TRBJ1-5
CAGRATQHF
TGTGCCGGCAGGGCGACCCAGCATTTT
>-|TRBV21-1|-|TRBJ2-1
CASKASRLTGVDEQFF
TGTGCCAGTAAAGCAAGTCGCCTGACAGGGGTAGATGAGCAGTTCTTC
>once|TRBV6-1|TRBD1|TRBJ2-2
CASTRTGIGGELFF
TGTGCCAGCACCCGGACAGGGATAGGCGGGGAGCTGTTTTTT
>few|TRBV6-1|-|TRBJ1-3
CASSELLGLGTGNTIYF
TGTGCCAGCAGTGAGTTATTAGGGCTGGGAACTGGAAACACCATATATTTT
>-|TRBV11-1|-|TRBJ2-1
CASSSPPGAERFF
TGTGCCAGCAGCTCCCCTCCCGGGGCTGAGCGGTTCTTC
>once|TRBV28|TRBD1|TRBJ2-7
CASSPRQGLNSYEQYF
TGTGCCAGCAGTCCCAGACAGGGTTTGAACTCCTACGAGCAGTACTTC
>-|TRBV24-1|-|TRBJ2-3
CATSDLGGTDTQYF
TGTGCCACCAGTGATTTGGGAGGGACAGATACGCAGTATTTT
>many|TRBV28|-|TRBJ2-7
CASSLLGSYEQYF
TGTGCCAGCAGTTTACTGGGCAGCTACGAGCAGTACTTC
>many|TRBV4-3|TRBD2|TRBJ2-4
CASSPPGLAGVSGNIQYF
TGCGCCAGCAGCCCTCCGGGACTAGCGGGAGTCTCCGGAAACATTCAGTACTTC
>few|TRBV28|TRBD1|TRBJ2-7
CASSGIRTGTSYEQYF
TGTGCCAGCAGTGGTATAAGGACAGGAACCTCCTACGAGCAGTACTTC
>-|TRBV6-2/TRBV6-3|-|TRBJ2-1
CASSYSIALSSYNEQFF
TGTGCCAGCAGTTACTCGATTGCTTTGAGCTCCTACAATGAGCAGTTCTTC
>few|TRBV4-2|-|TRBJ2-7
CASSQLGAGAQEQYF
TGTGCCAGCAGCCAACTGGGGGCAGGGGCTCAAGAGCAGTACTTC
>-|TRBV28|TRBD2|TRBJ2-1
CASSSGTSFEQFF
TGTGCCAGCAGTTCCGGGACTAGCTTTGAGCAGTTCTTC
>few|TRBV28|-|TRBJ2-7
CASSLTRGPYEQYF
TGTGCCAGCAGTCTCACTAGGGGCCCCTACGAGCAGTACTTC
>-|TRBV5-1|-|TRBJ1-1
CASSLRSPTLNTEAFF
TGCGCCAGCAGCCTCAGGAGCCCTACTTTGAACACTGAAGCTTTCTTT
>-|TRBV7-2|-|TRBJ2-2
CASSLAGAGTGELFF
TGTGCCAGCAGCTTAGCTGGGGCGGGCACCGGGGAGCTGTTTTTT